The sequence of this TCR beta chain was determined in a study of T cell responses to AZD1222 COVID-19 vaccine. Across the study: Second doses were pooled across both intervals (about 4 or about 12 weeks). Study results and caveats: Nearly half of spike-specific TCRs reportedly go after variant regions that carry no mutations. With two AZD1222 doses given, Spike-specific TCR breadth and depth both rose. Possibly, clonal diversity was underestimated; donors were largely white British and included more females.

In regard to this clone: What it recognizes is unknown.

Germline lookup yields CDR1 LGHDT and CDR2 YNNKEL (reference sequence). The CDR3 is made up of 15 amino acids. V gave up 5 bases and J gave up 3 bases, with 15 bases separating them. Here immunoSEQ multiplex PCR was the method, and the copy in TCRdb shows in-frame clones only, minus some. The table has about 120,000 clones, 70% to 90% seen once. The chain joins TRBV3-1 (or the pseudogene TRBV3-2) to TRBJ2-3; either TRBD1 or TRBD2 may fit D (6 bases each). The receptor was isolated from an adult in good health. This specimen consisted of peripheral blood, obtained on day 0 of AZD1222 vaccination. The CDR3, as DNA: TGTGCCAGCAGCTATAACCAGGGGAGGACAGATACGCAGTATTTT. Translated, it gives CASSYNQGRTDTQYF.